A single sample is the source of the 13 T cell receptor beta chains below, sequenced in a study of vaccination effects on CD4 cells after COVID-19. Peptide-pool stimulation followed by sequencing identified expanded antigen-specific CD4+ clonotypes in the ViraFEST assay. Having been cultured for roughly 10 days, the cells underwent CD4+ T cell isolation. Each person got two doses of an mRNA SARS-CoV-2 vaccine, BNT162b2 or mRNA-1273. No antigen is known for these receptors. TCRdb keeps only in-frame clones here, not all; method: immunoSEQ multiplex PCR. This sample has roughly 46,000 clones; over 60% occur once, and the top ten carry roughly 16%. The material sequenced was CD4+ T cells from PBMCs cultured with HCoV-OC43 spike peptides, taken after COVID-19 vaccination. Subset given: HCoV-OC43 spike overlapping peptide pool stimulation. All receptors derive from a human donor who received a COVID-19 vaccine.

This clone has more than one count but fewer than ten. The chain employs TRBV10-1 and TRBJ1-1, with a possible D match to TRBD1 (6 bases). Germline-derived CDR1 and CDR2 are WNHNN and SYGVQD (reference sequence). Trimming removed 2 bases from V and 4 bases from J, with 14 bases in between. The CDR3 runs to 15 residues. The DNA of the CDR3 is TGCGCCAGCAGTGAGGAGAATACAGGGCGCACTGAAGCTTTCTTT. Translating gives CASSEENTGRTEAFF.

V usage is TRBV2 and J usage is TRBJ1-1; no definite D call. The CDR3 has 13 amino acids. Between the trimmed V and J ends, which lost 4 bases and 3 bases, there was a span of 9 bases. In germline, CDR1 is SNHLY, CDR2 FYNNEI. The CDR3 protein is CASSVGGHTEAFF. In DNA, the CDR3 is TGTGCCAGCAGTGTCGGAGGCCACACTGAAGCTTTCTTT.

CDR3 region: CASSLPGNTIYF. DNA of the CDR3: TGTGCCAGCTCACTCCCTGGAAACACCATATATTTT. The chain combines TRBV18 with TRBJ1-3; no definite D call. The V gene lost 4 bases and the J gene lost 2 bases, with 3 bases spanning the gap. The CDR3 contains 12 residues. Per the germline V gene, CDR1 is KGHSH and CDR2 is LQKENI.

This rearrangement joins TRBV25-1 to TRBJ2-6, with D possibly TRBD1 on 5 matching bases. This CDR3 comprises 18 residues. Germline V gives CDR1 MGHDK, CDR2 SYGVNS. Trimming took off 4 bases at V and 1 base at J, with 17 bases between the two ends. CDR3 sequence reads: CASSVQDPYASGANVLTF. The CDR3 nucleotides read TGTGCCAGCAGTGTACAGGATCCCTATGCATCTGGGGCCAACGTCCTGACTTTC.

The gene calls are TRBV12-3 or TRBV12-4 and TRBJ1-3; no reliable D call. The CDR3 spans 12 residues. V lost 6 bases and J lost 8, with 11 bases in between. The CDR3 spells CASSLPSDTIYF. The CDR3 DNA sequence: TGTGCCAGCAGCCTCCCCTCGGACACCATATATTTT.

The CDR3 sequence is CASSLDLDGYTF. DNA of the CDR3: TGTGCCAGCAGCTTAGATTTGGATGGCTACACCTTC. The rearrangement uses TRBV7-9 and TRBJ1-2; no definite D call. Trimming removed 1 base at V and 6 bases at J, with 6 bases between. The CDR3 is 12 amino acids. Per the germline V gene, CDR1 is SEHNR and CDR2 is FQNEAQ (reference sequence).

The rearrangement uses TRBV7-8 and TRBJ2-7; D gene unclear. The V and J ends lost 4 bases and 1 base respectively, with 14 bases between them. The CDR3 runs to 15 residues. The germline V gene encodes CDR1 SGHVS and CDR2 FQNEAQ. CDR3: CASSSYQDRSYEQYF. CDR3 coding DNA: TGTGCCAGCAGCTCTTACCAGGACCGATCCTACGAGCAGTACTTC. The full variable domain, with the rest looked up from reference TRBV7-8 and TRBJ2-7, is GAGVSQSPRYKVAKRGQDVALRCDPISGHVSLFWYQQALGQGPEFLTYFQNEAQLDKSGLPSDRFFAERPEGSVSTLKIQRTQQEDSAVYLCASSSYQDRSYEQYFGPGTRLTVT.

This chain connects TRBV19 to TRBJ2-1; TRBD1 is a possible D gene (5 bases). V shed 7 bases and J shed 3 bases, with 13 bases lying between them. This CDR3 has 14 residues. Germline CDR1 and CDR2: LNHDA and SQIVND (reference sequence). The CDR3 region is CASNSGQDYNEQFF. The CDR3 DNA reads TGTGCCAGTAATTCCGGACAAGACTACAATGAGCAGTTCTTC.

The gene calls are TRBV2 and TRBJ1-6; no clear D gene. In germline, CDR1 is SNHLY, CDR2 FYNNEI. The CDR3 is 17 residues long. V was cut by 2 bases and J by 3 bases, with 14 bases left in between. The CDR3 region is CASSEWQLLNYNSPLHF. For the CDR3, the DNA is TGTGCCAGCAGTGAATGGCAGCTTTTAAACTATAATTCACCCCTCCACTTT.

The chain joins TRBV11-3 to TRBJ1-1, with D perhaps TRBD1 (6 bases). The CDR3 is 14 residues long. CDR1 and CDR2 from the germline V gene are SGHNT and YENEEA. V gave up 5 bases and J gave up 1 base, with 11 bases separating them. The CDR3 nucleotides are TGTGCCAGCAGCGAGGGACACCCGAACACTGAAGCTTTCTTT. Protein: CASSEGHPNTEAFF.

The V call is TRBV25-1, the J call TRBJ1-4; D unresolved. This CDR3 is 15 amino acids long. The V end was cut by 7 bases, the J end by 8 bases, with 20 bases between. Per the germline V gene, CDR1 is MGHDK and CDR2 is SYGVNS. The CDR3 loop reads CASTPPGGRSEKLFF. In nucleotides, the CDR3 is TGTGCCAGCACCCCCCCGGGCGGCAGGAGCGAAAAACTGTTTTTT.

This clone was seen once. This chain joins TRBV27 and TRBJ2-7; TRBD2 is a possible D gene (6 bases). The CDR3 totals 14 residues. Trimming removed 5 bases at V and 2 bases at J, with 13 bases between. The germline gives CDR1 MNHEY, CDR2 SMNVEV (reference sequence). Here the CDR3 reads CASSGRGGPYEQYF. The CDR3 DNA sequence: TGTGCCAGCAGTGGCCGGGGAGGACCCTACGAGCAGTACTTC.

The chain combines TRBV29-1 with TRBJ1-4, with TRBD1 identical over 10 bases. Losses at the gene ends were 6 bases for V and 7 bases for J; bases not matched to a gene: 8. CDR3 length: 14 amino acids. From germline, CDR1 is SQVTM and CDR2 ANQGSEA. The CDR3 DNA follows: TGCAGCGTGACGGACAGGGGGATCACTGAAAAACTGTTTTTT. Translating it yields CSVTDRGITEKLFF.